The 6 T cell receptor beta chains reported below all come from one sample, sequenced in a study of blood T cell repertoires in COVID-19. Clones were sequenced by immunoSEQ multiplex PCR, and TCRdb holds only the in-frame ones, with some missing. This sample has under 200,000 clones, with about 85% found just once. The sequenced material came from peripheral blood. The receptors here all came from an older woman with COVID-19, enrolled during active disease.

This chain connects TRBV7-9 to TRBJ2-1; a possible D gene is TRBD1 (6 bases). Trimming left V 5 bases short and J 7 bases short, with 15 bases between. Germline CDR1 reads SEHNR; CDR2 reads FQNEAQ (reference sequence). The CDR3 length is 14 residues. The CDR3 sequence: CASSPRGKSNEQFF. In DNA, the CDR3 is TGTGCCAGCAGCCCCAGGGGAAAGTCTAATGAGCAGTTCTTC.

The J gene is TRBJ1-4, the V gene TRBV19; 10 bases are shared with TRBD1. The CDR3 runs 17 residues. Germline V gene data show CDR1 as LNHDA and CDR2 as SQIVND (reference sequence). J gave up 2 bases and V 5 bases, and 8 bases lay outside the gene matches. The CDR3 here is CASSPRDRGITNEKLFF. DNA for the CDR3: TGTGCCAGTAGTCCCCGGGACAGGGGCATCACTAATGAAAAACTGTTTTTT.

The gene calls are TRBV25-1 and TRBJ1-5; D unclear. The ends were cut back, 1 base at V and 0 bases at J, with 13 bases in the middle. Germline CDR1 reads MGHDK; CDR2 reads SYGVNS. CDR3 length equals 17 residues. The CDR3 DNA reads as TGTGCCAGCAGTGAATTGCAAAACAGCTATAGCAATCAGCCCCAGCATTTT. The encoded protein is CASSELQNSYSNQPQHF.

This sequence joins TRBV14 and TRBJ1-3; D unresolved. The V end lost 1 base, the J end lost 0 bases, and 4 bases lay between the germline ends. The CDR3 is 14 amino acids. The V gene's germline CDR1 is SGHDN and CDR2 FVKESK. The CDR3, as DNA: TGTGCCAGCAGCCAAGTTCGCTCTGGAAACACCATATATTTT. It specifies CASSQVRSGNTIYF.

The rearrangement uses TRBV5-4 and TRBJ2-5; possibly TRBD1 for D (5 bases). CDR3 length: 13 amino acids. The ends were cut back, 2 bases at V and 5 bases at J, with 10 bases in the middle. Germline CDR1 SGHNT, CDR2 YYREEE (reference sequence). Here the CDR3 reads CASSFDSRETQYF. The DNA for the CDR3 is TGTGCCAGCAGCTTTGACAGTAGGGAGACCCAGTACTTC.

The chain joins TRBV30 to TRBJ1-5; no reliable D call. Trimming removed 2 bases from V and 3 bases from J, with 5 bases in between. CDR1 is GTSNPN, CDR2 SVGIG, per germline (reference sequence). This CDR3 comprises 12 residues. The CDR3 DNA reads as TGTGCCTGGAGTCTTCCCAATCAGCCCCAGCATTTT. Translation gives CAWSLPNQPQHF.